This T cell receptor (beta chain) was sequenced for a study of spatial heterogeneity in lung cancer. Study-level information: Mean representation of each unique TCR and UMI combination in the raw reads exceeded nine occurrences.

Germline V lookup: CDR1 MGHRA, CDR2 YSYEKL. The CDR3 loop spans 16 amino acids. J was trimmed by 4 bases and V by 4 bases; bases with no gene match: 9. TCRdb reprocessed the 5' RACE reads via MiXCR and lists one record per CDR3 protein. Of several thousand distinct CDR3 sequences in the sample, 27% were seen once. On this clonotype itself: Its specificity is unknown.

Study results and caveats: Mutation counts in tumors were tracked by counts of expanded intratumoral alpha and beta TCRs.

Time point in this sample: sample taken at primary tumor resection. Whole RNA from tumor, nontumor lung or frozen PBMC was sequenced unsorted. The source was lung tumor tissue, collected at surgery. The TCR originated in a male donor with early-stage non-small cell lung cancer. This rearrangement joins TRBV4-1 to TRBJ2-1; TRBD2 aligns across 8 bases. The CDR3 region is CASSPARTGGYNEQFF. CDR3 DNA: TGCGCCAGCAGCCCCGCCCGAACGGGAGGGTACAATGAGCAGTTCTTC.